This entry features one T cell receptor (beta chain) sequence. Germline CDR1 reads SGHRS; CDR2 reads YFSETQ. The CDR3 loop spans 15 amino acids. With V trimmed by 5 bases and J by 2 bases, 9 bases remained unmatched. These data come from a study of CD8 T cells in Susac syndrome. A quantity of roughly 0.5 to 1 ug RNA underwent reverse transcription using random hexamers. MiXCR was run by TCRdb on the immunoSEQ multiplex PCR reads, yielding one entry per CDR3 protein. The sample carries around 180,000 distinct CDR3 sequences, 80% to 95% recorded once. The chain uses TRBV5-1 and TRBJ2-7, with 8 positions matching TRBD2. This receptor was obtained from a human donor with multiple sclerosis. The sequencing input was CD4+ T cells from PBMCs. CDR3 in DNA: TGCGCCAGCAGTGTTCGGAGCGGGGGAACCTACGAGCAGTACTTC. It yields the protein CASSVRSGGTYEQYF.